The clone carrying this TCR beta chain was detected many times. Its antigen is currently unknown. By 5'RACE with 10-nucleotide random UMIs, the cDNA was made. TCRdb itself ran the 5' RACE reads through MiXCR, one entry per CDR3 protein. Among 74,000 or so distinct CDR3 sequences listed, around a tenth were seen once. The CDR3 has 12 amino acids. The V and J ends lost 3 bases and 3 bases respectively, with 9 bases between them. CDR1 is DFQATT, CDR2 SNEGSKA, per germline (reference sequence). The data are from a study of neurological immune-mediated disorders. Study observations and caveats: In HTLV-1-associated myelopathy, TCR clonal expansion was greatest, and in multiple sclerosis it was least, below healthy controls.

V and J are TRBV20-1 and TRBJ2-7; perhaps TRBD1 as D (5 bases). The clonotype originates from a man between 50 and 59 years old in good health. The sample comprised PBMCs. The CDR3 sequence is CSARNQGYEQYF. Written as DNA, the CDR3 is TGCAGTGCTAGGAACCAGGGCTACGAGCAGTACTTC.